This TCR beta chain is from a study of cytomegalovirus exposure and HLA in healthy donors. The ends were cut back, 7 bases at V and 1 base at J, with 16 bases in the middle. Germline V gene lookup returns CDR1 SGHAT and CDR2 FQNNGV. This CDR3 is built from 15 residues. The PCR was carried out with 60 Vbeta primers and 13 Jbeta primers. The assay was immunoSEQ multiplex PCR, and TCRdb's table has in-frame clones only and misses some. In the table there are 30,000 to 40,000 clones, around 84% of which are singletons. Material for sequencing was PBMCs. This TCR came from a woman aged 18-29 years in good health and CMV-seronegative. The chain employs TRBV11-2 and TRBJ1-2, with D possibly matching TRBD1 (5 bases). DNA of the CDR3: TGTGCCAGCACGACAGAGCCACGATTTAACTATGGCTACACCTTC. Translation gives CASTTEPRFNYGYTF.